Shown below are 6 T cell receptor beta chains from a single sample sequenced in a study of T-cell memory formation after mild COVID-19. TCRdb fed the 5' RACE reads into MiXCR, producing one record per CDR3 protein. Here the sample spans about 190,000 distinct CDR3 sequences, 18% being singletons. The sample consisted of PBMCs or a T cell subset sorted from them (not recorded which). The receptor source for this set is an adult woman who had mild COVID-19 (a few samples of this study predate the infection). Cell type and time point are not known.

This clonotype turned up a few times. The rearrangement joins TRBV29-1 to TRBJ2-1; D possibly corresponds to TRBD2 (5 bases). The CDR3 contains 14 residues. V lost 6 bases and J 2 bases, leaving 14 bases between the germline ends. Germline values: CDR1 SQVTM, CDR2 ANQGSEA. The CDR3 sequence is CSVQAGNAYNEQFF. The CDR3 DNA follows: TGCAGCGTCCAGGCCGGGAATGCCTACAATGAGCAGTTCTTC.

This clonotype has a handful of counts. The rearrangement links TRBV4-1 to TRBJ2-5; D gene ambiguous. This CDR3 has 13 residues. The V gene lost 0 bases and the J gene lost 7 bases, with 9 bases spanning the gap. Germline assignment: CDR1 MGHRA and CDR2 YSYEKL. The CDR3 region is CASSQDFWGTQYF. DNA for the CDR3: TGCGCCAGCAGCCAAGACTTCTGGGGGACCCAGTACTTC.

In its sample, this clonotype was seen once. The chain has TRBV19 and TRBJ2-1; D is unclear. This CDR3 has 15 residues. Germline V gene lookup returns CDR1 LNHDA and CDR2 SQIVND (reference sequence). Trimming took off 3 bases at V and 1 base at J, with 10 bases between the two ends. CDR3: CASSMGIVSYNEQFF. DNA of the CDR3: TGTGCCAGTAGTATGGGGATAGTTTCCTACAATGAGCAGTTCTTC.

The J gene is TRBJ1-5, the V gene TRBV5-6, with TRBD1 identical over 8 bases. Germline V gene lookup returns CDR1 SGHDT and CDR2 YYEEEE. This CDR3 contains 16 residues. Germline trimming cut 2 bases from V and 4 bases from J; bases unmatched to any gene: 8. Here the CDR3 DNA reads TGTGCCAGCAGCTTTTCAGGACAGGGTGGAAATCAGCCCCAGCATTTT. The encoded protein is CASSFSGQGGNQPQHF.

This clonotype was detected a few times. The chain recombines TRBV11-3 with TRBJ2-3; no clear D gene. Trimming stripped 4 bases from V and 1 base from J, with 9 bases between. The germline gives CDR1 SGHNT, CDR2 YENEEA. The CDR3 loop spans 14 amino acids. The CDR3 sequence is CASSSSRGTDTQYF. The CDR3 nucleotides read TGTGCCAGCAGCTCCTCGCGTGGCACAGATACGCAGTATTTT.

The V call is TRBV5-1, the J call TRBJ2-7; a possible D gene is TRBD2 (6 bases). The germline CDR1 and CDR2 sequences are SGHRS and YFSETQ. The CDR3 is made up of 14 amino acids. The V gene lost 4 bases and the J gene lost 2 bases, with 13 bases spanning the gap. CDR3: CASSPDGGPYEQYF. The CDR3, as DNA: TGCGCCAGCAGCCCCGACGGGGGTCCCTACGAGCAGTACTTC.